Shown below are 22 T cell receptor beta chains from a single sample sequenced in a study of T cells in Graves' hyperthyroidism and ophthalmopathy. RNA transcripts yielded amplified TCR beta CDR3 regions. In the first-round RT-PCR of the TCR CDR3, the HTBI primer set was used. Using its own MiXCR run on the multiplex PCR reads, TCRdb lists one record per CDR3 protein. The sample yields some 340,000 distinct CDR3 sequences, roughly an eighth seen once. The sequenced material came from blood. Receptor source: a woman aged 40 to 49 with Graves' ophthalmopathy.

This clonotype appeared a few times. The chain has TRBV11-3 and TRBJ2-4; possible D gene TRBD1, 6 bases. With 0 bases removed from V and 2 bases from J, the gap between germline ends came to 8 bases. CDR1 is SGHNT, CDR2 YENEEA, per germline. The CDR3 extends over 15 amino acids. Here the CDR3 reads CASSLDWDTKNIQYF. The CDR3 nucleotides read TGTGCCAGCAGCTTAGATTGGGACACCAAAAACATTCAGTACTTC.

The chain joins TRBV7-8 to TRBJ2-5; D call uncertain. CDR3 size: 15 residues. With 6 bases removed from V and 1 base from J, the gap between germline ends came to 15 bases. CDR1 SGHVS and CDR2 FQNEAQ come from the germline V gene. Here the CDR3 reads CASRHTIRIQETQYF. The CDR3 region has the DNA TGTGCCAGCAGACACACGATTCGAATCCAAGAGACCCAGTACTTC.

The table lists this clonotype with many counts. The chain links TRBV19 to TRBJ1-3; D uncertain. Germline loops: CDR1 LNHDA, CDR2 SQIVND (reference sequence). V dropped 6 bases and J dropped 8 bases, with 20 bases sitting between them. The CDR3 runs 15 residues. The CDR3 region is CASSPTGRRGDTIYF. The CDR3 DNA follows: TGTGCCAGTAGCCCCACGGGCAGACGAGGAGACACCATATATTTT.

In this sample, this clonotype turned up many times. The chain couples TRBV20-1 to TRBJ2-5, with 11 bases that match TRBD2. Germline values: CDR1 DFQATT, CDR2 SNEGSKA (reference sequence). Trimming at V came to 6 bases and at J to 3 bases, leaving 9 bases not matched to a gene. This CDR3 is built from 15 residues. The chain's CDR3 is CSATAETSGKETQYF. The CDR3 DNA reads TGCAGTGCAACCGCCGAGACTAGCGGGAAAGAGACCCAGTACTTC.

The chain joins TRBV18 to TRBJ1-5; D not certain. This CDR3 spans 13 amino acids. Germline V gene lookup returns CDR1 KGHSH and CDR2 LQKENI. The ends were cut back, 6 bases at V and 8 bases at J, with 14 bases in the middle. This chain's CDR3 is CASSFSITEPQHF. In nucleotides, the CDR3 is TGTGCCAGCTCCTTCTCGATCACGGAGCCCCAGCATTTT.

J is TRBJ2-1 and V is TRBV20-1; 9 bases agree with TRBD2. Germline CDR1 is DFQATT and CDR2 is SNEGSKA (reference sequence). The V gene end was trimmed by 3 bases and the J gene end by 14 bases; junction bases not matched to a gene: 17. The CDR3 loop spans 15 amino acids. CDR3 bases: TGCAGTGCTAGTCCCCCGACTAGCGGCTATGGGGAGGAGTTCTTC. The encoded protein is CSASPPTSGYGEEFF.

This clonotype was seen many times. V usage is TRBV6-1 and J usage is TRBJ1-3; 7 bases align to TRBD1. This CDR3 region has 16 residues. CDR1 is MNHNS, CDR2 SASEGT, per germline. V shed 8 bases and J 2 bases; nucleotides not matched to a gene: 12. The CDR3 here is CASGGTVTKTGNTIYF. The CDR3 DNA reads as TGTGCCAGCGGAGGGACAGTAACTAAAACTGGAAACACCATATATTTT.

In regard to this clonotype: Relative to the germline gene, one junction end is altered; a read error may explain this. DNA of the CDR3: TGTGCCAGCGGCTTAGCAAAAGGGTTCAATGAGCAGTTCTTC. It codes for CASGLAKGFNEQFF. V gene TRBV7-2 combines with J gene TRBJ2-1; unclear D gene. Germline V gene data show CDR1 as SGHTA and CDR2 as FQGNSA. The CDR3 sequence is 14 residues long.

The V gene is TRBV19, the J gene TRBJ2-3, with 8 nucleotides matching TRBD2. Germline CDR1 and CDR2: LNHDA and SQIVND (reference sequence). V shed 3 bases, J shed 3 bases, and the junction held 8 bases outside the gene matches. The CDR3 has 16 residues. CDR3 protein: CASSIPSGGLTDTQYF. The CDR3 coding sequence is TGTGCCAGTAGTATCCCCAGCGGGGGTTTAACAGATACGCAGTATTTT. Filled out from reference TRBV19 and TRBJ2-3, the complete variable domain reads DGGITQSPKYLFRKEGQNVTLSCEQNLNHDAMYWYRQDPGQGLRLIYYSQIVNDFQKGDIAEGYSVSREKKESFPLTVTSAQKNPTAFYLCASSIPSGGLTDTQYFGPGTRLTVL.

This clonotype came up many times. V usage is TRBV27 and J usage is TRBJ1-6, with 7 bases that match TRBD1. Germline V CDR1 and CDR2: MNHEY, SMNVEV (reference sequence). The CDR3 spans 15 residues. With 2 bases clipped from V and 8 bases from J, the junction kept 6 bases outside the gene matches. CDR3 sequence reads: CASSLVQGTYSPLHF. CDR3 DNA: TGTGCCAGCAGTTTAGTACAGGGGACGTATTCACCCCTCCACTTT.

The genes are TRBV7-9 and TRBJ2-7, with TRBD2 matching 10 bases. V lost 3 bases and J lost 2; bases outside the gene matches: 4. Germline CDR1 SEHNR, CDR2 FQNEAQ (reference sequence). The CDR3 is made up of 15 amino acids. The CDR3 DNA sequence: TGTGCCAGCAGCTTGCCCAGCGGGGGGGCCTACGAGCAGTACTTC. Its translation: CASSLPSGGAYEQYF.

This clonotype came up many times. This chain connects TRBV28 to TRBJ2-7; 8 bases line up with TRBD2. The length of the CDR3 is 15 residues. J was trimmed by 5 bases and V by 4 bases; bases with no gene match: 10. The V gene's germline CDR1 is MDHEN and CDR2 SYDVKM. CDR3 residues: CASSSLSGIFNEQYF. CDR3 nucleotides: TGTGCCAGCAGTTCCCTTAGCGGGATTTTCAACGAGCAGTACTTC. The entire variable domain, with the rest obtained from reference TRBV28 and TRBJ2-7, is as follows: DVKVTQSSRYLVKRTGEKVFLECVQDMDHENMFWYRQDPGLGLRLIYFSYDVKMKEKGDIPEGYSVSREKKERFSLILESASTNQTSMYLCASSSLSGIFNEQYFGPGTRLTVT.

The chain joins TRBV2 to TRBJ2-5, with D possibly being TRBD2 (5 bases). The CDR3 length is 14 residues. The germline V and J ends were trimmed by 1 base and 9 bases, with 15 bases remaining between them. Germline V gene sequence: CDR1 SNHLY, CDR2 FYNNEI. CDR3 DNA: TGTGCCAGCAGTGAAGGTTACGGTCCGGAGGCCCAGTACTTC. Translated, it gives CASSEGYGPEAQYF.

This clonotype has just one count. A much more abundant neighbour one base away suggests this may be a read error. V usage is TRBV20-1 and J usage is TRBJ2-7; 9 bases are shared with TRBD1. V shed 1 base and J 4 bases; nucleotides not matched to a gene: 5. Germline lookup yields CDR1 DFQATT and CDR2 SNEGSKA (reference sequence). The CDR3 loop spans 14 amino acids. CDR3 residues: CSARGRDRAYEQYF. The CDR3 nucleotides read TGCAGTGCTAGAGGCCGGGACAGGGCTTACGAGCAGTACTTC.

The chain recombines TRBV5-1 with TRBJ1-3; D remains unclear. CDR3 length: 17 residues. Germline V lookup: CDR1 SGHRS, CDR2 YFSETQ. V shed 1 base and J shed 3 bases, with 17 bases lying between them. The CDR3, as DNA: TGCGCCAGCAGCTTGAGTTTCGGTGAGGGTGGTGGAAACACCATATATTTT. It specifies CASSLSFGEGGGNTIYF.

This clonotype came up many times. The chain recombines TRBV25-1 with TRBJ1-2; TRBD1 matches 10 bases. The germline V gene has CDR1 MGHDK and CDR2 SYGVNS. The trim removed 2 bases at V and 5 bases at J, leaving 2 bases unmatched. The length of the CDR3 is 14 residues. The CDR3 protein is CASSEGTGVYGYTF. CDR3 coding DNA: TGTGCCAGCAGTGAAGGGACAGGGGTTTATGGCTACACCTTC.

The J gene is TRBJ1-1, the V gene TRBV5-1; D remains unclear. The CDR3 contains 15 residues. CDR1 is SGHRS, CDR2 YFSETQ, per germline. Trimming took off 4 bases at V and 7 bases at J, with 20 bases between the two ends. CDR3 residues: CASSLEPGYEVEAFF. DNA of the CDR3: TGCGCCAGCAGCCTAGAGCCAGGTTACGAAGTTGAAGCTTTCTTT.

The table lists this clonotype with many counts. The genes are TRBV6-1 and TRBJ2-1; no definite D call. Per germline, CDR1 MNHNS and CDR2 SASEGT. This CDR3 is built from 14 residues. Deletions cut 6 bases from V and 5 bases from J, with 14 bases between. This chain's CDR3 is CASSPGANNNEQFF. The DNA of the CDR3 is TGTGCCAGCAGCCCGGGCGCGAACAACAATGAGCAGTTCTTC.

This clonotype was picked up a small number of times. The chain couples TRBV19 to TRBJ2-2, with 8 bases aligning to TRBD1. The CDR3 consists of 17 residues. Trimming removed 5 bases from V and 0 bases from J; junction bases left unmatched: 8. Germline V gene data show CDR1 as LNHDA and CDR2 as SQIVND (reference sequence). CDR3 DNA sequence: TGTGCCAGTAGTCCGGAGAGGGGACAGGCGAACACCGGGGAGCTGTTTTTT. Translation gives CASSPERGQANTGELFF. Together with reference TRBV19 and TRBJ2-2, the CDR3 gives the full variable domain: DGGITQSPKYLFRKEGQNVTLSCEQNLNHDAMYWYRQDPGQGLRLIYYSQIVNDFQKGDIAEGYSVSREKKESFPLTVTSAQKNPTAFYLCASSPERGQANTGELFFGEGSRLTVL.

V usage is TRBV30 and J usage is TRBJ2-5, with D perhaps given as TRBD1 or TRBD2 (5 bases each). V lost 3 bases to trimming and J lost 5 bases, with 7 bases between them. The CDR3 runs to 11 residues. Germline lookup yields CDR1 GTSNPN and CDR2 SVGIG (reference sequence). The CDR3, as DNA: TGTGCCTGGAGCGAGGGGGAGACCCAGTACTTC. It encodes CAWSEGETQYF.

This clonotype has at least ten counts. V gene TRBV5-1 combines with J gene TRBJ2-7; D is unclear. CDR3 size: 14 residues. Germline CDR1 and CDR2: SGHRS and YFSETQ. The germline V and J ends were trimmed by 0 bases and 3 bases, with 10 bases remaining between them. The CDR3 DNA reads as TGCGCCAGCAGCTTGGGTCCGGACCTCTACGAGCAGTACTTC. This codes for CASSLGPDLYEQYF.

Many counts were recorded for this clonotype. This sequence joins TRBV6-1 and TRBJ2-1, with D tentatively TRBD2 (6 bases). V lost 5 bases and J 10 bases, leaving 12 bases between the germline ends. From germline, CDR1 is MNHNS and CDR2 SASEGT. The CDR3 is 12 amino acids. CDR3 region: CASSRAGREQFF. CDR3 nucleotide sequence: TGTGCCAGCAGTCGGGCGGGGCGGGAGCAGTTCTTC.